The present T cell receptor (beta chain) was sequenced within a study of T-cell reconstitution after alpha-beta-depleted transplantation in children. This sample's TCRbeta library carried unique molecular identifier barcodes. Each CDR3 protein is one row after TCRdb ran MiXCR on the PCR reads. The sample shows 540,000 or so distinct CDR3 sequences, roughly 23% of them seen only once. Study-wide results and limits: T-cell counts and diversity at one year following transplant were attributed mainly to newly produced T cells. The high TCRbeta diversity at day 60 in some patients came from surviving recipient T cells and thymic progenitors.

As regards this clonotype: Its specificity is not known.

This CDR3 contains 14 residues. Germline CDR1 reads SGHDT; CDR2 reads YYEEEE. Deletions cut 1 base from V and 5 bases from J, with 12 bases between. This receptor was obtained from a boy under three years old who had a stem cell transplant for acute myeloid leukemia, so the T cells may come from the graft donor. Sequences were derived from PBMCs, mostly from graft donor cells, sampled 360 days after TCRalphabeta/CD19-depleted stem cell transplant. This sequence joins TRBV5-6 and TRBJ1-2; D unclear. The CDR3 sequence is CASSLIQEAYGYTF. In DNA form, the CDR3 reads TGTGCCAGCAGCTTGATCCAGGAGGCATATGGCTACACCTTC.